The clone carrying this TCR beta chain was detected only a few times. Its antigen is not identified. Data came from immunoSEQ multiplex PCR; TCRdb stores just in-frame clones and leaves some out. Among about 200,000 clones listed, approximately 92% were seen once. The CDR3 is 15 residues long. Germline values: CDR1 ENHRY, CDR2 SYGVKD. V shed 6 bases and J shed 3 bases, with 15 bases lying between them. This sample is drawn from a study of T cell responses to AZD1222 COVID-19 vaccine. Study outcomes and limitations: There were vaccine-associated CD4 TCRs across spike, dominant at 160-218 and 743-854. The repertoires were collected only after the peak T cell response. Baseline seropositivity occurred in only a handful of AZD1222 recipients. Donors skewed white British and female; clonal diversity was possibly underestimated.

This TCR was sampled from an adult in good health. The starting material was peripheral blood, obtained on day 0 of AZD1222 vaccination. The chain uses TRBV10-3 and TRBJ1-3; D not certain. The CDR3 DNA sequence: TGTGCCATCAGGCGGTCAGTGTTAAATGGAAACACCATATATTTT. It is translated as CAIRRSVLNGNTIYF.